This is a list of T cell receptor beta chains from one sample in a study of blood T cell repertoires in COVID-19. Profiled with immunoSEQ multiplex PCR; TCRdb holds only in-frame clones, not every one. The sample has 150,000 to 200,000 clones, roughly four fifths seen once. Input material: peripheral blood. The origin of the receptors is a woman in her 70s with COVID-19, enrolled during active disease. The CDR3 runs from the conserved cysteine through the conserved F or W. D genes are given only for firm matches. The size of a clone is reported for some rows only, either as once, few or many, or as a class for expanded clones.

d_call,clone_size,j_call,v_call,cdr3_nt,cdr3_aa
NA,few,TRBJ2-7,TRBV19,TGTGCCAGTAGAGGGACACTGGTCTACGAGCAGTACTTC,CASRGTLVYEQYF
TRBD1,NA,TRBJ2-7,TRBV7-2,TGTGCCAGCAGCAGAGACAGGGCCCTGGGGCAGTACTTC,CASSRDRALGQYF
TRBD1,NA,TRBJ2-7,TRBV6-5,TGTGCCAGCAGGACCGGGACAGCCCCCTCCTACGAGCAGTACTTC,CASRTGTAPSYEQYF
TRBD2,NA,TRBJ2-1,TRBV5-1,TGCGCCAGCGCCGGACTAGCGGGACCCGAGTACAATGAGCAGTTCTTC,CASAGLAGPEYNEQFF
NA,NA,TRBJ2-6,TRBV12-5,TGTGCTAGTGGTCTTTCTGGGGCCAACGTCCTGACTTTC,CASGLSGANVLTF
NA,few,TRBJ2-2,TRBV9,TGTGCCAGCAGCGTAGCCCCATTAGCCGGGAATGTCGAGGCCGGGGAGCTGTTTTTT,CASSVAPLAGNVEAGELFF
TRBD1,NA,TRBJ1-2,TRBV20-1,TGCAGTGCTTTTATGACAGGGGCCAACACCTTC,CSAFMTGANTF
NA,NA,TRBJ2-5,TRBV5-4,TGTGCCAGCAGCTCCCAAATAGAGACCCAGTACTTC,CASSSQIETQYF
NA,NA,TRBJ2-2,TRBV4-1,TGCGCCAGCAGCCCTCATCAACCCCTAGCAAGTGGAACCGGGGAGCTGTTTTTT,CASSPHQPLASGTGELFF
NA,once,TRBJ2-7,TRBV7-2,TGTGCCAGCAGCTTGAACAGGGACTACGAGCAGTACTTC,CASSLNRDYEQYF